A single sample gave rise to the 23 T cell receptor beta chains below, sequenced in a study of CD8 T cells in Susac syndrome. Random hexamers were used to reverse transcribe an amount of about 0.45 to 1 ug RNA. TCRdb passed the immunoSEQ multiplex PCR reads through MiXCR, listing each CDR3 protein once. The sample holds around 100,000 distinct CDR3 sequences, about 96% seen once. Input material: CD8+ T cells from PBMCs. The receptors derive from a human donor with Susac syndrome.

The chain employs TRBV9 and TRBJ2-1, with 9 nucleotides matching TRBD2. V shed 4 bases, J shed 10 bases, and the junction held 9 bases outside the gene matches. The CDR3 consists of 14 residues. Germline CDR1 is SGDLS and CDR2 is YYNGEE. CDR3 sequence reads: CASSTAGGPREQFF. CDR3 coding DNA: TGTGCCAGCAGCACCGCGGGGGGGCCGAGGGAGCAGTTCTTC.

The J gene is TRBJ2-7, the V gene TRBV25-1; D is possibly TRBD1 or TRBD2 (5 bases each). Per the germline V gene, CDR1 is MGHDK and CDR2 is SYGVNS. This CDR3 region has 12 residues. V shed 6 bases and J shed 2 bases, with 8 bases lying between them. CDR3 nucleotide sequence: TGTGCCAGCAGGCAGGGACCCTACGAGCAGTACTTC. Its protein product is CASRQGPYEQYF.

The CDR3 reads CASCQPHHQPQHF. The CDR3 nucleotides read TGTGCCAGCTGTCAACCCCACCATCAGCCCCAGCATTTT. The chain carries TRBV25-1 and TRBJ1-5; D ambiguous. Trimming removed 8 bases from V and 5 bases from J, with 13 bases in between. This CDR3 has 13 residues. Germline V CDR1 and CDR2: MGHDK, SYGVNS.

V and J are TRBV4-1 and TRBJ2-2; either TRBD1 or TRBD2 may supply D (5 bases each). The ends were cut back, 3 bases at V and 3 bases at J, with 14 bases in the middle. Germline V gene data show CDR1 as MGHRA and CDR2 as YSYEKL. This CDR3 is built from 16 residues. The DNA for the CDR3 is TGCGCCAGCAGCCACCGGGACCGCCGGGACACCGGGGAGCTGTTTTTT. This translates into CASSHRDRRDTGELFF.

This rearrangement joins TRBV20-1 to TRBJ1-3, with D unclear. The CDR3 sequence is 9 residues long. Trimming pared 7 bases from V and 7 bases from J, leaving 5 bases between. Looked up from germline, CDR1 is DFQATT and CDR2 is SNEGSKA (reference sequence). The CDR3 DNA reads as TGCAGTGTCCGGAACACCATATATTTT. Protein: CSVRNTIYF.

The chain couples TRBV28 to TRBJ2-3; D might be TRBD2 (6 bases). Trimming removed 6 bases at V and 5 bases at J, with 24 bases between. The V gene's germline CDR1 is MDHEN and CDR2 SYDVKM. This CDR3 spans 17 amino acids. In DNA, the CDR3 is TGTGCCAGCAGCCCACCGGGACGGGTGGGAGGTGAAGATACGCAGTATTTT. This encodes CASSPPGRVGGEDTQYF.

This clonotype was observed a single time. This chain links TRBV29-1 with TRBJ2-5, with 7 bases lining up with TRBD2. Germline V gives CDR1 SQVTM, CDR2 ANQGSEA. The CDR3 is 14 amino acids. The J segment lost 1 base and the V segment lost 6 bases, leaving 8 bases of the junction unmatched. DNA for the CDR3: TGCAGCGTGGGCCCAACTAGCGCCCAAGAGACCCAGTACTTC. Its translation: CSVGPTSAQETQYF.

The rearrangement joins TRBV19 to TRBJ2-7; D uncertain. The V end lost 3 bases, the J end lost 2 bases, and 8 bases lay between the germline ends. This CDR3 is 13 amino acids long. Germline CDR1 and CDR2: LNHDA and SQIVND (reference sequence). CDR3 sequence (DNA): TGTGCCAGTAGTATTGGTCACACCTACGAGCAGTACTTC. Translating gives CASSIGHTYEQYF.

The J gene is TRBJ2-7, the V gene TRBV29-1; TRBD2 might be the D (6 bases). The germline gives CDR1 SQVTM, CDR2 ANQGSEA. This CDR3 has 15 residues. V was shortened by 4 bases and J by 6 bases, with 22 bases between the two germline ends. The CDR3 sequence is CSVVPTRALGGEQYF. Here the CDR3 DNA reads TGCAGCGTTGTCCCTACCCGGGCCCTCGGGGGCGAGCAGTACTTC.

The CDR3 coding sequence is TGTGCCAGCAGCCACGTGGGGCCCCGGGGCCCTGAAGCTTTCTTT. Translating gives CASSHVGPRGPEAFF. This rearrangement joins TRBV3-1 to TRBJ1-1, with D possibly TRBD1 on 5 matching bases. The V and J ends lost 3 bases and 6 bases respectively, with 17 bases between them. CDR3 size: 15 residues. Per the germline V gene, CDR1 is LGHDT and CDR2 is YNNKEL (reference sequence).

The chain is built from TRBV29-1 and TRBJ1-1; D perhaps matches TRBD1 (5 bases). Looked up from germline, CDR1 is SQVTM and CDR2 is ANQGSEA. CDR3 size: 14 residues. Trimming stripped 0 bases from V and 6 bases from J, with 14 bases between. The CDR3 region is CSVEDPAGRAEAFF. In nucleotides, the CDR3 is TGCAGCGTTGAAGATCCGGCAGGGAGGGCTGAAGCTTTCTTT. The full variable domain, with the rest looked up from reference TRBV29-1 and TRBJ1-1, is SAVISQKPSRDICQRGTSLTIQCQVDSQVTMMFWYRQQPGQSLTLIATANQGSEATYESGFVIDKFPISRPNLTFSTLTVSNMSPEDSSIYLCSVEDPAGRAEAFFGQGTRLTVV.

The CDR3 DNA reads TGTGCCACCAGCAGACCTTCAGATACGCAGTATTTT. Amino acid sequence: CATSRPSDTQYF. This chain links TRBV15 with TRBJ2-3; D gene uncertain. CDR1 is LNHNV, CDR2 YYDKDF, per germline (reference sequence). The V end lost 2 bases, the J end lost 4 bases, and 4 bases lay between the germline ends. This CDR3 has 12 residues.

The chain has TRBV20-1 and TRBJ1-5; D is perhaps TRBD1 (5 bases). Per germline, CDR1 DFQATT and CDR2 SNEGSKA (reference sequence). V lost 2 bases and J lost 0, with 11 bases in between. The CDR3 is 15 amino acids. The CDR3 DNA reads TGCAGTGCTAGAAGGGGTGACCCTAGCAATCAGCCCCAGCATTTT. Translated, it gives CSARRGDPSNQPQHF.

In DNA, the CDR3 is TGCGCCAGCAGCGAGGGACAGAGGAACACTGAAGCTTTCTTT. It yields the protein CASSEGQRNTEAFF. The chain employs TRBV5-1 and TRBJ1-1, with 7 bases fitting TRBD1. J lost 1 base, V lost 4 bases, and 4 bases had no gene match. The CDR3 length is 14 residues. Germline CDR1 is SGHRS and CDR2 is YFSETQ.

The CDR3 reads CATRASRTDTQYF. The CDR3 bases are TGTGCCACCAGAGCTTCCCGCACAGATACGCAGTATTTT. The chain uses TRBV15 and TRBJ2-3, with D unclear. The germline V gene has CDR1 LNHNV and CDR2 YYDKDF (reference sequence). The V end lost 6 bases, the J end lost 1 base, and 8 bases lay between the germline ends. This CDR3 has 13 amino acids.

The chain couples TRBV28 to TRBJ2-5; D unclear. The V and J ends lost 6 bases and 5 bases respectively, with 16 bases between them. The CDR3 length is 14 residues. Germline-derived CDR1 and CDR2 are MDHEN and SYDVKM. The CDR3 DNA reads TGTGCCAGCAGCCTCATTGGGGTGGAGGAGACCCAGTACTTC. Its protein is CASSLIGVEETQYF. Full variable domain (missing parts from reference TRBV28 and TRBJ2-5): DVKVTQSSRYLVKRTGEKVFLECVQDMDHENMFWYRQDPGLGLRLIYFSYDVKMKEKGDIPEGYSVSREKKERFSLILESASTNQTSMYLCASSLIGVEETQYFGPGTRLLVL.

In this sample, this clonotype turned up once. The chain has TRBV29-1 and TRBJ1-2, with TRBD1 as a possible D gene (5 bases). The germline V and J ends were trimmed by 8 bases and 1 base, with 8 bases remaining between them. The CDR3 sequence is 11 residues long. Germline V gene sequence: CDR1 SQVTM, CDR2 ANQGSEA. This CDR3 is CSSTDNYGYTF. DNA for the CDR3: TGCAGCTCGACAGATAACTATGGCTACACCTTC.

The rearrangement links TRBV11-2 to TRBJ1-5; no reliable D call. Trimming removed 4 bases at V and 2 bases at J, with 9 bases between. CDR3 size: 14 residues. Germline CDR1 SGHAT, CDR2 FQNNGV. The CDR3: CASSSSQGNQPQHF. CDR3 sequence (DNA): TGTGCCAGCAGCTCCTCTCAGGGCAATCAGCCCCAGCATTTT.

J is TRBJ1-2 and V is TRBV5-6; D ambiguous. The germline gives CDR1 SGHDT, CDR2 YYEEEE. This CDR3 is 15 amino acids long. Deletions cut 2 bases from V and 4 bases from J, with 15 bases between. The CDR3 DNA follows: TGTGCCAGCAGCTTCGGAACCCCGGGCGTCTATGGCTACACCTTC. Translation gives CASSFGTPGVYGYTF. Full variable domain (rest looked up from reference TRBV5-6 and TRBJ1-2): DAGVTQSPTHLIKTRGQQVTLRCSPKSGHDTVSWYQQALGQGPQFIFQYYEEEERQRGNFPDRFSGHQFPNYSSELNVNALLLGDSALYLCASSFGTPGVYGYTFGSGTRLTVV.

The chain combines TRBV29-1 with TRBJ2-1, with a tentative D call TRBD2 (6 bases). The ends were cut back, 5 bases at V and 0 bases at J, with 8 bases in the middle. The CDR3 sequence is 13 residues long. Germline-derived CDR1 and CDR2 are SQVTM and ANQGSEA. CDR3 protein: CSVPTSSYNEQFF. The CDR3 nucleotides read TGCAGCGTTCCGACTAGCTCCTACAATGAGCAGTTCTTC.

This rearrangement joins TRBV12-3 or TRBV12-4 to TRBJ2-1; D gene unclear. CDR3 length: 12 residues. The V gene lost 8 bases and the J gene lost 7 bases, with 12 bases spanning the gap. In DNA, the CDR3 is TGTGCCAGCCACCTAGGAGCTAATGAGCAGTTCTTC. Its translation is CASHLGANEQFF.

This clonotype was seen only once. The CDR3 DNA reads TGTGCCACCAGTTTCAGGGGGGGCACTTACGAGCAGTACTTC. It codes for CATSFRGGTYEQYF. The rearrangement links TRBV24-1 to TRBJ2-7; either TRBD1 or TRBD2 may fit D (7 bases each). Germline V gene sequence: CDR1 KGHDR, CDR2 SFDVKD. The CDR3 extends over 14 amino acids. Trimming took 6 bases from V and 4 from J, leaving 15 bases between them.

The chain employs TRBV5-4 and TRBJ2-5; TRBD2 agrees at 10 bases. The CDR3 sequence is 16 residues long. V lost 3 bases and J lost 4; bases outside the gene matches: 9. The germline V gene has CDR1 SGHNT and CDR2 YYREEE (reference sequence). The CDR3 DNA is TGTGCCAGCAGCTCCCTACCTAGCGGGAGTGGAGAGACCCAGTACTTC. Its translation: CASSSLPSGSGETQYF.